This TCR beta chain is from a study of human T cells and chemical hapten exposure. Study-wide points: Having alopecia, donors may respond immunologically unlike healthy people.

Each CDR3 protein is one row after TCRdb ran MiXCR on the RACE reads. The sample lists about 120,000 distinct CDR3 sequences, about 11% occurring once. Indicated time point: patch test 3, about 24 weeks after DPC sensitization. Treatment denoted: therapeutic diphenylcyclopropenone sensitization with weekly scalp DPC. V gave up 3 bases and J gave up 1 base, with 10 bases separating them. The CDR3 spans 14 residues. Germline V gene sequence: CDR1 SGDLS, CDR2 YYNGEE. Concerning this clonotype itself: Its target is unknown.

This chain connects TRBV9 to TRBJ1-1, with a weak D call TRBD1 (5 bases). This specimen was whole blood, taken in connection with sensitization to the hapten diphenylcyclopropenone (DPC). This sequence was found in a woman in her 50s with alopecia areata. Some clones in this sample may be carry-over from other donors' samples. CDR3 DNA: TGTGCCAGCAGCGCGAACCAGGGGAACACTGAAGCTTTCTTT. Protein sequence: CASSANQGNTEAFF.